The sequence of this T cell receptor beta chain was determined in a study of blood T cell repertoires in COVID-19. Clones were sequenced by immunoSEQ multiplex PCR, and TCRdb holds only the in-frame ones, with some missing. The repertoire has over 250,000 clones, 70% to 90% of them found once; the top ten carry 0.8% to 1%. Grouping used clinical history reported by participants in a survey and questionnaire. Germline V gene sequence: CDR1 KGHDR, CDR2 SFDVKD. Trimming took 3 bases from V and 0 from J, leaving 5 bases between them. CDR3 length equals 13 residues. The receptor was derived from a woman in her 30s who had recovered from COVID-19. Sequencing was done on a sample of PBMCs or T cells enriched from blood (not recorded which). This sequence joins TRBV24-1 and TRBJ2-7; no clear D gene. The CDR3 DNA follows: TGTGCCACCAGTGATCTAAGCTCCTACGAGCAGTACTTC. It encodes CATSDLSSYEQYF.